One sample yielded the 5 T cell receptor beta chains listed below, sequenced in a study of blood T cells in healthy people across ages. A sample-barcoded 5' primer and a J-beta primer mix were used in a second PCR of about 7 to 12 cycles. MiXCR, applied by TCRdb to the 5' RACE reads, yields one record per CDR3 protein. Among more than 1.4 million distinct CDR3 sequences listed, 35% to 45% were seen once. Sequences were obtained from blood. The receptors come from a woman aged 18-30 years in good health.

This clonotype was detected ten times or more. The chain recombines TRBV27 with TRBJ2-7; unclear D gene. Germline CDR1 reads MNHEY; CDR2 reads SMNVEV (reference sequence). CDR3 length: 13 amino acids. Deletions cut 2 bases from V and 2 bases from J, with 7 bases between. DNA for the CDR3: TGTGCCAGCAGTTTACGGGCTGCCTACGAGCAGTACTTC. Its protein is CASSLRAAYEQYF.

The J gene is TRBJ1-5, the V gene TRBV28; D perhaps matches TRBD1 (5 bases). Germline CDR1 is MDHEN and CDR2 is SYDVKM. Trimming left V 3 bases short and J 0 bases short, with 18 bases between. The CDR3 runs to 18 residues. The CDR3 DNA sequence: TGTGCCAGCAGTTTCCCTACGGGGGAGGGCCATAGCAATCAGCCCCAGCATTTT. It is translated as CASSFPTGEGHSNQPQHF.

The table lists this clonotype with a count of one. The genes are TRBV14 and TRBJ2-5, with 9 bases fitting TRBD2. Germline V CDR1 and CDR2: SGHDN, FVKESK. V lost 1 base and J lost 4; bases outside the gene matches: 7. CDR3 size: 16 residues. CDR3 sequence reads: CASSQGGLAGRETQYF. CDR3 nucleotide sequence: TGTGCCAGCAGCCAAGGCGGGCTAGCGGGAAGAGAGACCCAGTACTTC. The full variable domain, with the rest looked up from reference TRBV14 and TRBJ2-5, is EAGVTQFPSHSVIEKGQTVTLRCDPISGHDNLYWYRRVMGKEIKFLLHFVKESKQDESGMPNNRFLAERTGGTYSTLKVQPAELEDSGVYFCASSQGGLAGRETQYFGPGTRLLVL.

For this clonotype: One junction end disagrees with the germline gene, perhaps due to a read error. The chain has TRBV7-9 and TRBJ2-1, with 7 bases fitting TRBD2. This CDR3 is 15 amino acids long. Germline assignment: CDR1 SEHNR and CDR2 FQNEAQ (reference sequence). In DNA, the CDR3 is TGTGCCAGCAACCGGGGGGAGATAACCTACAATGAACAGTTCTTC. It codes for CASNRGEITYNEQFF.

The chain has TRBV9 and TRBJ1-4; D is unclear. The CDR3 is 15 residues long. Germline V gene data show CDR1 as SGDLS and CDR2 as YYNGEE. Trimming took off 1 base at V and 5 bases at J, with 12 bases between the two ends. CDR3 in amino acids: CASSVSKGLNEKLFF. The CDR3 DNA follows: TGTGCCAGCAGCGTAAGCAAGGGCCTAAATGAAAAACTGTTTTTT.